A single sample gave rise to the 10 T cell receptor beta chains below, sequenced in a study of early T cells in non-severe SARS-CoV-2 infection. TCRdb re-called the 5' RACE reads with MiXCR, one entry per CDR3 protein. The sample carries roughly 100,000 distinct CDR3 sequences, approximately 14% recorded once. Sequencing was performed on whole blood. These receptors all stem from an adult who was a healthcare worker with PCR-confirmed SARS-CoV-2 infection or an uninfected control (not recorded which).

The chain employs TRBV4-1 and TRBJ2-7; D is undetermined. Germline CDR1 MGHRA, CDR2 YSYEKL. Deletions cut 3 bases from V and 11 bases from J, with 14 bases between. The CDR3 is 12 residues long. CDR3 region: CASSQDTGHKYF. CDR3 in DNA: TGCGCCAGCAGCCAGGATACCGGGCACAAGTACTTC.

This rearrangement joins TRBV7-2 to TRBJ1-1; D unresolved. Germline V gene lookup returns CDR1 SGHTA and CDR2 FQGNSA. Trimming cost V 1 base and J 5 bases, with 8 bases left between them. This CDR3 has 13 residues. The CDR3 loop is CASSLGLETEAFF. The DNA of the CDR3 is TGTGCCAGCAGCTTAGGTCTGGAGACTGAAGCTTTCTTT.

This rearrangement joins TRBV25-1 to TRBJ2-3, with a weak D call TRBD2 (5 bases). Germline V gene data show CDR1 as MGHDK and CDR2 as SYGVNS. The CDR3 length is 14 residues. Deletions cut 6 bases from V and 1 base from J, with 11 bases between. The CDR3 sequence is CASRRVEGTDTQYF. The CDR3 DNA is TGTGCCAGCAGAAGGGTGGAGGGCACAGATACGCAGTATTTT.

The chain has TRBV20-1 and TRBJ2-3; 11 nucleotides agree with TRBD2. The CDR3 has 16 residues. Losses at the gene ends were 0 bases for V and 1 base for J; bases not matched to a gene: 3. Germline CDR1 and CDR2: DFQATT and SNEGSKA (reference sequence). CDR3 bases: TGCAGTGCTAGAGATCCACTAGCGGGGGGCACAGATACGCAGTATTTT. Its protein is CSARDPLAGGTDTQYF.

This clonotype appeared a few times. This may be a read error: a much more frequent sequence differs by one nucleotide. This chain connects TRBV7-6 to TRBJ1-5; maybe TRBD1 (6 bases). There are 15 residues in the CDR3. V was trimmed by 5 bases and J by 3 bases, leaving 14 bases between them. Germline V gene lookup returns CDR1 SGHVS and CDR2 FNYEAQ. The CDR3 loop is CASSRIGGPNQPQHF. The CDR3 nucleotides read TGTGCCAGCAGCCGGATAGGGGGGCCCAATCAGCCCCAGCATTTT.

V is TRBV29-1 and J is TRBJ2-7, with 7 bases fitting TRBD1. Germline V gene sequence: CDR1 SQVTM, CDR2 ANQGSEA. The CDR3 spans 12 residues. Trimming cost V 4 bases and J 0 bases; bases outside gene matches: 0. CDR3 coding DNA: TGCAGCGTTGGGGACAGCTCCTACGAGCAGTACTTC. It encodes CSVGDSSYEQYF.

Here the CDR3 DNA reads TGTGCCAGCAATAGACTAGCGGGGGGGCCAGAGACCCAGTACTTC. Translation gives CASNRLAGGPETQYF. The gene calls are TRBV2 and TRBJ2-5, with 14 bases that match TRBD2. CDR1 SNHLY and CDR2 FYNNEI come from the germline V gene. V lost 7 bases, J lost 4 bases, and 5 bases stayed unmatched. This CDR3 region has 15 residues.

This clonotype turned up a few times. The chain couples TRBV29-1 to TRBJ2-7; 7 nucleotides align to TRBD1. V dropped 4 bases and J dropped 2; count of bases not matched to a gene: 14. This CDR3 comprises 16 residues. CDR1 is SQVTM, CDR2 ANQGSEA, per germline. CDR3 amino acids: CSVGSLSGTDAYEQYF. CDR3 bases: TGCAGCGTTGGCTCCCTCTCCGGGACAGACGCCTACGAGCAGTACTTC.

The chain employs TRBV29-1 and TRBJ2-7; D not resolved. CDR3 size: 10 residues. CDR1 is SQVTM, CDR2 ANQGSEA, per germline. The V and J ends lost 6 bases and 4 bases respectively, with 7 bases between them. CDR3 loop: CSVLGYEQYF. CDR3 nucleotides: TGCAGCGTCCTAGGTTACGAGCAGTACTTC.

This clonotype was seen ten or more times. The rearrangement uses TRBV3-1 and TRBJ2-2, with unresolved D. This CDR3 is built from 12 residues. Trimming removed 2 bases from V and 7 bases from J, with 5 bases in between. The V gene's germline CDR1 is LGHDT and CDR2 YNNKEL (reference sequence). The CDR3 bases are TGTGCCAGCAGCCAACGGAGCGGGGAGCTGTTTTTT. It encodes CASSQRSGELFF.